A single sample is the source of the 28 T cell receptor beta chains below, sequenced in a study of blood T cell repertoires in COVID-19. Some clones are missing from TCRdb's copy, which holds only in-frame ones; the method was immunoSEQ multiplex PCR. The sample holds about 120,000 clones, around 87% seen once. Sequencing input: peripheral blood. The receptors were gathered from a human donor in a cohort sampled during active COVID-19.

The chain recombines TRBV14 with TRBJ1-6; the D gene is possibly TRBD1 (6 bases). The CDR3 contains 14 residues. CDR1 SGHDN and CDR2 FVKESK come from the germline V gene. The V gene lost 4 bases and the J gene lost 9 bases, with 13 bases spanning the gap. The CDR3 DNA is TGTGCCAGCAGCCTACAGGGATGGGGTTCACCCCTCCACTTT. Translated, it gives CASSLQGWGSPLHF.

V is TRBV5-6 and J is TRBJ2-1, with D hard to call. The CDR3 sequence is 15 residues long. The ends were cut back, 3 bases at V and 0 bases at J, with 10 bases in the middle. Germline CDR1 SGHDT, CDR2 YYEEEE. The CDR3 DNA sequence: TGTGCCAGCAGCTCTAGTCGTAGCTCCTACAATGAGCAGTTCTTC. Its translation: CASSSSRSSYNEQFF.

The chain has TRBV7-2 and TRBJ2-7; 10 bases align to TRBD2. CDR3 size: 16 residues. Germline assignment: CDR1 SGHTA and CDR2 FQGNSA. The V gene end was trimmed by 2 bases and the J gene end by 2 bases; junction bases not matched to a gene: 6. DNA for the CDR3: TGTGCCAGCAGCTTAAGACTAGCGGGCCTTACCTACGAGCAGTACTTC. This gives the protein CASSLRLAGLTYEQYF.

This chain joins TRBV7-9 and TRBJ1-5; TRBD1 matches 7 bases. Germline V CDR1 and CDR2: SEHNR, FQNEAQ (reference sequence). With V trimmed by 3 bases and J by 5 bases, 13 bases remained unmatched. The CDR3 contains 17 residues. CDR3 region: CASSLGDWDRLDQPQHF. The CDR3 DNA sequence: TGTGCCAGCAGCTTGGGGGATTGGGACAGACTAGATCAGCCCCAGCATTTT.

The chain has TRBV19 and TRBJ2-1; TRBD2 might be the D (6 bases). CDR1 is LNHDA and CDR2 is SQIVND in the germline V gene (reference sequence). This CDR3 spans 15 amino acids. V lost 2 bases and J lost 5, with 13 bases in between. CDR3 protein: CASSISSANNNEQFF. The CDR3 DNA reads TGTGCCAGTAGTATATCTAGCGCGAATAACAATGAGCAGTTCTTC.

This clone was recorded once. The chain combines TRBV10-1 with TRBJ2-3, with 9 positions matching TRBD1. This CDR3 has 17 amino acids. With 7 bases clipped from V and 1 base from J, the junction kept 12 bases outside the gene matches. Germline values: CDR1 WNHNN, CDR2 SYGVQD (reference sequence). The CDR3 region is CASNPGTGIGGTDTQYF. The CDR3 DNA follows: TGCGCCAGCAATCCCGGGACAGGGATTGGGGGCACAGATACGCAGTATTTT.

DNA for the CDR3: TGTGCCAGCAGGGCTTCACGGACAGGGGTAACCAAAAACATTCAGTACTTC. This encodes CASRASRTGVTKNIQYF. V is TRBV7-8 and J is TRBJ2-4, with TRBD1 matching over 9 bases. The trim removed 6 bases at V and 2 bases at J, leaving 11 bases unmatched. CDR1 and CDR2 from the germline V gene are SGHVS and FQNEAQ. CDR3 length: 17 amino acids.

The chain links TRBV18 to TRBJ2-3, with 11 positions matching TRBD2. Per the germline V gene, CDR1 is KGHSH and CDR2 is LQKENI. CDR3 length: 18 amino acids. The V and J ends lost 0 bases and 1 base, in that order; junction bases with no gene match: 6. The CDR3 reads CASSPPGLAGGGTDTQYF. CDR3 nucleotides: TGTGCCAGCTCACCACCGGGCCTAGCGGGGGGCGGCACAGATACGCAGTATTTT.

The CDR3 loop reads CASSLTDTGGELFF. The DNA of the CDR3 is TGTGCCAGCTCACTTACGGACACCGGCGGGGAGCTGTTTTTT. This chain connects TRBV18 to TRBJ2-2, with D possibly matching TRBD1 (5 bases). Trimming stripped 4 bases from V and 7 bases from J, with 13 bases between. CDR3 length: 14 residues. The germline CDR1 and CDR2 sequences are KGHSH and LQKENI.

This clone was recorded only once. The gene calls are TRBV30 and TRBJ1-2, with D tentatively TRBD1 (5 bases). The germline V and J ends were trimmed by 2 bases and 4 bases, with 11 bases remaining between them. Germline-derived CDR1 and CDR2 are GTSNPN and SVGIG (reference sequence). The CDR3 contains 13 residues. The CDR3 protein is CAWSTTGFYGYTF. CDR3 sequence (DNA): TGTGCCTGGAGTACCACAGGATTCTATGGCTACACCTTC.

This clone appeared a few times. The rearrangement joins TRBV14 to TRBJ1-1; 7 positions agree with TRBD1. This CDR3 has 13 amino acids. Germline V gene lookup returns CDR1 SGHDN and CDR2 FVKESK. With V trimmed by 3 bases and J by 3 bases, 1 base remained unmatched. CDR3 DNA: TGTGCCAGCAGCCATACAGGGGACACTGAAGCTTTCTTT. Its translation: CASSHTGDTEAFF. The full variable domain, its missing parts supplied by reference TRBV14 and TRBJ1-1, is EAGVTQFPSHSVIEKGQTVTLRCDPISGHDNLYWYRRVMGKEIKFLLHFVKESKQDESGMPNNRFLAERTGGTYSTLKVQPAELEDSGVYFCASSHTGDTEAFFGQGTRLTVV.

This clone has only a few counts. The chain couples TRBV5-8 to TRBJ2-1; 9 positions match TRBD2. Germline CDR1 and CDR2: SGHTS and YDEGEE. The CDR3 contains 16 residues. With V trimmed by 4 bases and J by 3 bases, 8 bases remained unmatched. CDR3 region: CASSARAGGYYNEQFF. The CDR3 DNA is TGTGCCAGCAGCGCCCGTGCGGGGGGGTACTACAATGAGCAGTTCTTC.

The CDR3 region is CASSSAGGPSDEQFF. The DNA for the CDR3 is TGTGCCAGCAGTTCAGCGGGAGGGCCCTCTGATGAGCAGTTCTTC. The chain has TRBV28 and TRBJ2-1; 10 bases line up with TRBD2. Germline lookup yields CDR1 MDHEN and CDR2 SYDVKM. Trimming at V came to 4 bases and at J to 8 bases, leaving 8 bases not matched to a gene. The CDR3 runs to 15 residues.

This clone has just one count. V is TRBV10-2 and J is TRBJ2-2, with 8 positions matching TRBD2. From germline, CDR1 is WSHSY and CDR2 SAAADI. This CDR3 is built from 15 residues. Losses at the gene ends were 4 bases for V and 7 bases for J; bases not matched to a gene: 8. The CDR3: CASSVNSGKGGELFF. The CDR3 DNA reads TGCGCCAGCAGTGTTAATAGCGGGAAGGGCGGGGAGCTGTTTTTT.

V gene TRBV27 combines with J gene TRBJ1-5; no reliable D call. The V gene lost 5 bases and the J gene lost 3 bases, with 11 bases spanning the gap. CDR1 is MNHEY and CDR2 is SMNVEV in the germline V gene (reference sequence). The CDR3 runs to 14 residues. The CDR3 reads CASSRRQNNQPQHF. The CDR3 region has the DNA TGTGCCAGCAGTCGGAGGCAGAACAATCAGCCCCAGCATTTT.

This chain uses TRBV5-1 with TRBJ2-7, with TRBD2 matching over 10 bases. Trimming at V came to 3 bases and at J to 4 bases, leaving 4 bases not matched to a gene. The germline gives CDR1 SGHRS, CDR2 YFSETQ. The CDR3 is 14 residues long. The CDR3: CASSSSGGAYEQYF. The DNA for the CDR3 is TGCGCCAGCAGCTCCAGCGGGGGGGCGTACGAGCAGTACTTC.

The J gene is TRBJ1-1, the V gene TRBV27, with a possible D match to TRBD1 (5 bases). Germline V gene lookup returns CDR1 MNHEY and CDR2 SMNVEV (reference sequence). The CDR3 extends over 13 amino acids. V was pared by 5 bases and J by 4 bases, with 11 bases between. CDR3 coding DNA: TGTGCCAGCAGTGGCCCTGGGGCCACTGAAGCTTTCTTT. It yields the protein CASSGPGATEAFF.

A single count supports this clone. The chain recombines TRBV18 with TRBJ2-7; 7 bases fit TRBD1. The V gene end was trimmed by 2 bases and the J gene end by 6 bases; junction bases not matched to a gene: 7. The CDR3 is 14 residues long. Germline CDR1 and CDR2: KGHSH and LQKENI. The CDR3: CASSPNPDRAEQYF. In DNA form, the CDR3 reads TGTGCCAGCTCACCAAATCCCGACAGGGCCGAGCAGTACTTC.

The table lists this clone with a count of one. The chain links TRBV6-5 to TRBJ1-3; no clear D gene. The CDR3 covers 15 residues. The germline V gene has CDR1 MNHEY and CDR2 SVGAGI. V dropped 7 bases and J dropped 4 bases, with 17 bases sitting between them. In DNA form, the CDR3 reads TGTGCCAGCATCCCCGTCGGGGTATCGGGAAACACCATATATTTT. This gives the protein CASIPVGVSGNTIYF.

This clone turned up a few times. This chain connects TRBV5-6 to TRBJ1-6; D uncertain. V gave up 0 bases and J gave up 7 bases, with 11 bases separating them. This CDR3 comprises 15 residues. From germline, CDR1 is SGHDT and CDR2 YYEEEE. CDR3 DNA sequence: TGTGCCAGCAGCTTGGACCGGTTGAAGAATTCACCCCTCCACTTT. Protein sequence: CASSLDRLKNSPLHF.

The J gene is TRBJ2-7, the V gene TRBV7-8, with TRBD2 identical over 11 bases. Trimming at V came to 3 bases and at J to 0 bases, leaving 10 bases not matched to a gene. This CDR3 spans 18 amino acids. Per the germline V gene, CDR1 is SGHVS and CDR2 is FQNEAQ. DNA of the CDR3: TGTGCCAGCAGCTTGATTGTTAGCGGGAGGGCCAACTCCTACGAGCAGTACTTC. Translation: CASSLIVSGRANSYEQYF.

The genes are TRBV7-3 and TRBJ2-5, with TRBD1 identical over 9 bases. There are 15 residues in the CDR3. V dropped 5 bases and J dropped 5; count of bases not matched to a gene: 9. Germline V gives CDR1 SGHTA, CDR2 FQGTGA. CDR3 DNA sequence: TGTGCCAGCAGCCCCGGACAGGGGTGGAGGGAGACCCAGTACTTC. It encodes CASSPGQGWRETQYF. The whole variable domain, filled in from reference TRBV7-3 and TRBJ2-5, reads GAGVSQTPSNKVTEKGKYVELRCDPISGHTALYWYRQSLGQGPEFLIYFQGTGAADDSGLPNDRFFAVRPEGSVSTLKIQRTERGDSAVYLCASSPGQGWRETQYFGPGTRLLVL.

This clone was seen just once. The chain joins TRBV5-6 to TRBJ1-5; 8 nucleotides align to TRBD1. The ends lost 6 bases at V and 4 bases at J; junction bases unmatched: 9. Germline assignment: CDR1 SGHDT and CDR2 YYEEEE. The CDR3 length is 15 residues. DNA of the CDR3: TGTGCCAGCAACCGACAGGGGCTAAGGAATCAGCCCCAGCATTTT. This encodes CASNRQGLRNQPQHF.

The rearrangement links TRBV19 to TRBJ1-1; D not certain. Germline CDR1 LNHDA, CDR2 SQIVND (reference sequence). Between the trimmed V and J ends, which lost 8 bases and 3 bases, there was a span of 13 bases. The CDR3 runs to 13 residues. In nucleotides, the CDR3 is TGTGCCAGTGACCTCGGGGTTGACACTGAAGCTTTCTTT. Encoded protein: CASDLGVDTEAFF.

This clone appeared a single time. The gene calls are TRBV5-1 and TRBJ2-6; TRBD1 aligns across 8 bases. Germline V CDR1 and CDR2: SGHRS, YFSETQ. Trimming took 4 bases from V and 2 from J; bases not matched to a gene: 11. The CDR3 contains 18 residues. In nucleotides, the CDR3 is TGCGCCAGCAGCGATGGACAGGGTTTTATCACTGGGGCCAACGTCCTGACTTTC. This gives the protein CASSDGQGFITGANVLTF.

V usage is TRBV4-2 and J usage is TRBJ2-7; perhaps TRBD2 as D (6 bases). Germline V gene sequence: CDR1 LGHNA, CDR2 YNFKEQ. This CDR3 is built from 20 residues. The V end was cut by 0 bases, the J end by 2 bases, with 26 bases between. CDR3 amino acids: CASSQEPPSADLALTYEQYF. The CDR3 DNA follows: TGTGCCAGCAGCCAAGAGCCCCCTAGCGCGGACCTGGCGCTTACCTACGAGCAGTACTTC.

The J gene is TRBJ2-2, the V gene TRBV6-5; D might be TRBD1 (6 bases). CDR3 length equals 15 residues. The germline V and J ends were trimmed by 0 bases and 5 bases, with 10 bases remaining between them. Germline V gives CDR1 MNHEY, CDR2 SVGAGI. The CDR3 sequence: CASSYSSGQTGELFF. For the CDR3, the DNA is TGTGCCAGCAGTTACTCGAGTGGACAGACCGGGGAGCTGTTTTTT.

CDR3 sequence: CATSTGIYGYTF. CDR3 in DNA: TGTGCCACCTCGACAGGGATCTATGGCTACACCTTC. The chain is built from TRBV28 and TRBJ1-2; 7 positions agree with TRBD1. Germline V gene lookup returns CDR1 MDHEN and CDR2 SYDVKM. The ends lost 10 bases at V and 4 bases at J; junction bases unmatched: 6. The CDR3 runs 12 residues.